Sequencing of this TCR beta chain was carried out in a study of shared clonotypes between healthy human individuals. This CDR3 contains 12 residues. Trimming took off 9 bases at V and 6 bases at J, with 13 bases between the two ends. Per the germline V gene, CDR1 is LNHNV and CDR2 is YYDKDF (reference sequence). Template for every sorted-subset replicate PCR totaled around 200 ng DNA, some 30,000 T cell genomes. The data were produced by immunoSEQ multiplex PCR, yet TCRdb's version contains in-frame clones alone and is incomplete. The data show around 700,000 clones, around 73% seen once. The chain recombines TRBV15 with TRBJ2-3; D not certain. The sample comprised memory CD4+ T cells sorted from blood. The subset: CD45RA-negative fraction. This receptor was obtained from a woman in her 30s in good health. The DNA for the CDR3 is TGTGCCACTAGTAGGAAAGGGGATACGCAGTATTTT. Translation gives CATSRKGDTQYF.